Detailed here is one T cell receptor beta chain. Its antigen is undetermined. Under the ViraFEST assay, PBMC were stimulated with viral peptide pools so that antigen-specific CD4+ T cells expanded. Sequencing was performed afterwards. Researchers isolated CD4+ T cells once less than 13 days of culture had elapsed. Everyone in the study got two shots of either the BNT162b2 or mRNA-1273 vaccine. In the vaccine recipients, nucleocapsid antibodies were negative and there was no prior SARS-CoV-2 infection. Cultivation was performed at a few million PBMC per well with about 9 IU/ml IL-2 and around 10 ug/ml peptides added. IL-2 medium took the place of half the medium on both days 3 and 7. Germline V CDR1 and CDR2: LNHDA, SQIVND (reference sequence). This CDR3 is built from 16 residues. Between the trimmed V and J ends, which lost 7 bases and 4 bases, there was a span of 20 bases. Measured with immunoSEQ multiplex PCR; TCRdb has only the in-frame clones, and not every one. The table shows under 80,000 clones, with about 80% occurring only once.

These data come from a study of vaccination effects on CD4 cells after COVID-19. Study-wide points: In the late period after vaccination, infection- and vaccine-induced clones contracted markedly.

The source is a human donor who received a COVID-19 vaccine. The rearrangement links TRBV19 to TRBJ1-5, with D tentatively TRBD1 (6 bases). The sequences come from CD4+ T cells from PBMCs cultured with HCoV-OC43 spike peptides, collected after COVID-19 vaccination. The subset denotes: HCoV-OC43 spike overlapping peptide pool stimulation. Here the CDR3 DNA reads TGTGCCAGTATGTGGGGGGCAGGGAGGGCTAATCAGCCCCAGCATTTT. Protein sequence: CASMWGAGRANQPQHF. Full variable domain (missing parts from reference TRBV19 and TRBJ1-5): DGGITQSPKYLFRKEGQNVTLSCEQNLNHDAMYWYRQDPGQGLRLIYYSQIVNDFQKGDIAEGYSVSREKKESFPLTVTSAQKNPTAFYLCASMWGAGRANQPQHFGDGTRLSIL.